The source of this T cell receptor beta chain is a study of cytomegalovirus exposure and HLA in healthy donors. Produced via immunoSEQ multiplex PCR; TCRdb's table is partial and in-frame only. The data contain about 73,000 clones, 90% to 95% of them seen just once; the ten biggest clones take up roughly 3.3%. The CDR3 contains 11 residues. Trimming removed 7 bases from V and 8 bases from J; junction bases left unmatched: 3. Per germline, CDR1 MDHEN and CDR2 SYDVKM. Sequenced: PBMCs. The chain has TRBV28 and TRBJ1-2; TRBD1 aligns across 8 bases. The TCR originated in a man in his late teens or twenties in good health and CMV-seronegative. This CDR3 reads CASTRGLGYTF. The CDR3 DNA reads TGTGCCAGCACCAGGGGGCTCGGCTACACCTTC.